The rows below give T cell receptor beta chains drawn from one sample of a study of cytomegalovirus exposure and HLA in healthy donors. The method was immunoSEQ multiplex PCR; TCRdb's version includes in-frame clones alone and lacks a portion of them. The table lists around 100,000 clones, almost 85% of them singletons, with around 6% in the top ten. Source material: PBMCs. These receptors all come from a woman between 18 and 29 years old in good health and CMV-seropositive. Each CDR3 is given with its conserved first and last residue. Fields, in order: D gene, J gene, V gene, clone size, CDR3 protein, CDR3 DNA. A D gene is named only where the DNA matches it firmly. The size field is filled for only some rows; it gives once, few, many or a size class.

.	TRBJ1-1	TRBV29-1	few	CSVEYAGNTEAFF	TGCAGCGTTGAATACGCGGGGAACACTGAAGCTTTCTTT
.	TRBJ1-2	TRBV6-5	.	CASRTGIYYGYTF	TGTGCCAGCAGAACGGGTATTTACTATGGCTACACCTTC
TRBD2	TRBJ2-1	TRBV25-1	.	CASSDPVAGGSYNEQFF	TGTGCCAGCAGTGACCCGGTAGCGGGAGGGTCCTACAATGAGCAGTTCTTC
.	TRBJ1-5	TRBV13	.	CASSFREGQPQHF	TGTGCCAGCAGCTTCCGGGAGGGGCAGCCCCAGCATTTT
TRBD1	TRBJ2-6	TRBV6-6	.	CASSLEQGTGANVLTF	TGTGCCAGCAGCCTAGAACAGGGGACTGGGGCCAACGTCCTGACTTTC
.	TRBJ2-5	TRBV6-1	.	CASSGSSGTQETQYF	TGTGCCAGCAGTGGATCGAGCGGCACCCAAGAGACCCAGTACTTC
.	TRBJ1-2	TRBV5-1	.	CASSPTATYGYTF	TGCGCCAGCAGCCCGACAGCAACCTATGGCTACACCTTC
.	TRBJ2-7	TRBV18	.	CASSSLDRSIYEQYF	TGTGCCAGCTCATCCTTGGACAGATCTATCTACGAGCAGTACTTC
.	TRBJ1-1	TRBV6-6	.	CAAGGVRMNTEAFF	TGTGCCGCGGGGGGCGTGCGGATGAACACTGAAGCTTTCTTT
.	TRBJ2-7	TRBV6-5	.	CASSYTLSSYEQYF	TGTGCCAGCAGTTACACGTTGAGCTCCTACGAGCAGTACTTC
.	TRBJ1-1	TRBV7-3	.	CASSFWSNTEAFF	TGTGCCAGCAGCTTTTGGAGCAACACTGAAGCTTTCTTT
.	TRBJ2-2	TRBV5-8	.	CASSLSASRGTGELFF	TGTGCCAGCAGCCTCAGTGCTAGCCGGGGCACCGGGGAGCTGTTTTTT
.	TRBJ2-3	TRBV4-1	once	CARAGQTRKSTDTQYF	TGCGCCAGGGCTGGACAGACCAGAAAAAGCACAGATACGCAGTATTTT
.	TRBJ1-6	TRBV15	.	CATSREAGVTSPLHF	TGTGCCACCAGCAGAGAGGCCGGGGTTACTTCACCCCTCCACTTT
TRBD1	TRBJ1-5	TRBV10-3	.	CAISESGQGYQPQHF	TGTGCCATCAGTGAGTCGGGACAGGGGTATCAGCCCCAGCATTTT
.	TRBJ2-6	TRBV7-9	.	CASSHRRSGSGANVLTF	TGTGCCAGCAGCCACCGCCGATCCGGGTCTGGGGCCAACGTCCTGACTTTC
TRBD1	TRBJ1-5	TRBV10-3	.	CAISFTGDSNQPQHF	TGTGCCATCAGTTTCACAGGGGATAGCAATCAGCCCCAGCATTTT
.	TRBJ1-2	TRBV2	.	CASSERGQGKNYGYTF	TGTGCCAGCAGTGAAAGGGGTCAGGGAAAGAACTATGGCTACACCTTC
TRBD1	TRBJ1-2	TRBV30	.	CAWLGTGTNYGYTF	TGTGCCTGGCTGGGGACAGGAACTAACTATGGCTACACCTTC
TRBD1	TRBJ2-7	TRBV28	.	CASNEGTGAYEQYF	TGTGCCAGCAATGAAGGGACAGGAGCCTACGAGCAGTACTTC
.	TRBJ1-4	TRBV2	.	CASQGGDEKLFF	TGTGCCAGCCAGGGCGGGGATGAAAAACTGTTTTTT
.	TRBJ2-2	TRBV19	.	CASSTMRGFGELFF	TGTGCCAGTAGCACCATGAGAGGGTTCGGGGAGCTGTTTTTT
.	TRBJ1-4	TRBV5-1	.	CASSSGLATNEKLFF	TGCGCCAGCAGCTCGGGACTTGCAACTAATGAAAAACTGTTTTTT
.	TRBJ1-5	TRBV7-9	.	CASSPGAYQPQHF	TGTGCCAGCAGCCCAGGGGCTTATCAGCCCCAGCATTTT
TRBD1	TRBJ2-7	TRBV6-5	.	CASSYGQGVYEQYF	TGTGCCAGCAGTTACGGGCAGGGGGTGTACGAGCAGTACTTC
.	TRBJ1-1	TRBV9	.	CASSPSWGGGTEAFF	TGTGCCAGCAGCCCATCCTGGGGGGGTGGGACTGAAGCTTTCTTT
TRBD2	TRBJ2-7	TRBV5-6	.	CASSAGGSSYEQYF	TGTGCCAGCAGCGCGGGGGGAAGCAGCTACGAGCAGTACTTC
TRBD1	TRBJ1-1	TRBV30	.	CAWSTTPTGTLNTEAFF	TGTGCCTGGAGTACAACCCCGACAGGGACCCTGAACACTGAAGCTTTCTTT
.	TRBJ2-1	TRBV19	.	CASSMTRQGYNEQFF	TGTGCCAGTAGTATGACTAGGCAGGGTTACAATGAGCAGTTCTTC
TRBD1	TRBJ1-1	TRBV10-3	few	CAISDGRGREAFF	TGTGCCATCAGTGACGGCAGGGGGCGAGAAGCTTTCTTT
TRBD2	TRBJ2-3	TRBV11-2	once	CASSSEPLTSGSTDTQYF	TGTGCCAGCAGCTCCGAGCCCCTGACTAGCGGCAGCACAGATACGCAGTATTTT
.	TRBJ2-5	TRBV20-1	.	CSAITEVTQYF	TGCAGTGCCATAACTGAGGTGACCCAGTACTTC
TRBD1	TRBJ2-5	TRBV4-1	.	CASSSPGQGRETQYF	TGCGCCAGCAGCAGCCCGGGACAGGGCCGAGAGACCCAGTACTTC
.	TRBJ2-7	TRBV6-4	.	CATPRGYSYEQYF	TGTGCCACCCCTCGGGGTTACTCCTACGAGCAGTACTTC
.	TRBJ2-6	TRBV7-9	.	CASSSPGTRLPGANVLTF	TGTGCCAGCAGCTCCCCTGGCACGAGACTGCCTGGGGCCAACGTCCTGACTTTC
.	TRBJ2-2	TRBV27	.	CASSLRGAGELFF	TGTGCCAGCAGTCTCCGTGGAGCCGGGGAGCTGTTTTTT
TRBD1	TRBJ2-2	TRBV25-1	.	CASRGGQGIGELFF	TGTGCCAGCAGAGGGGGACAGGGTATCGGGGAGCTGTTTTTT
TRBD2	TRBJ2-3	TRBV6-1	once	CASTSGGTDTQYF	TGTGCCAGCACTAGCGGGGGAACAGATACGCAGTATTTT
.	TRBJ1-1	TRBV5-1	.	CASSLGPGSKPAFF	TGCGCCAGCAGCTTGGGGCCGGGATCAAAACCAGCTTTCTTT
.	TRBJ1-5	TRBV6-5	.	CASSYGGGDQPQHF	TGTGCCAGCAGTTACGGCGGAGGCGATCAGCCCCAGCATTTT
.	TRBJ2-5	TRBV19	.	CASSDSSRRETQYF	TGTGCCAGTAGTGATTCCTCAAGGCGGGAGACCCAGTACTTC
.	TRBJ1-5	TRBV28	.	CASIPDGVGGRYSNQPQHF	TGTGCCAGCATCCCCGATGGGGTAGGAGGCAGATATAGCAATCAGCCCCAGCATTTT
TRBD2	TRBJ2-7	TRBV7-9	.	CASSEVTGTKVEQYF	TGTGCCAGCAGCGAAGTTACCGGGACTAAGGTGGAGCAGTACTTC
.	TRBJ2-1	TRBV9	.	CASSGELFDNEQFF	TGTGCCAGCAGCGGAGAGTTGTTTGACAATGAGCAGTTCTTC
.	TRBJ1-5	TRBV6-5	.	CASRKGPGSNQPQHF	TGTGCCAGCAGAAAAGGGCCAGGGTCAAATCAGCCCCAGCATTTT
.	TRBJ2-7	TRBV25-1	.	CASGSATSSYEQYF	TGTGCCAGCGGTTCGGCGACTAGCTCCTACGAGCAGTACTTC
.	TRBJ2-1	TRBV20-1	.	CSGDTGTRVFF	TGCAGTGGAGACACCGGGACAAGGGTTTTCTTC
.	TRBJ2-7	TRBV5-4	.	CASSLRGGKGEQYF	TGTGCCAGCAGCTTAAGGGGGGGCAAGGGCGAGCAGTACTTC
TRBD1	TRBJ1-4	TRBV25-1	.	CASSEGTGLANEKLFF	TGTGCCAGCAGTGAAGGGACAGGGCTGGCTAATGAAAAACTGTTTTTT
.	TRBJ2-3	TRBV7-2	.	CASSLGQQDTQYF	TGTGCCAGCAGCTTAGGACAACAAGATACGCAGTATTTT
.	TRBJ2-1	TRBV2	.	CASSPWDLARALDNEQFF	TGTGCCAGCAGCCCTTGGGACTTAGCGAGAGCCTTAGACAATGAGCAGTTCTTC
.	TRBJ1-1	TRBV6-5	few	CASSYSGVGTEAFF	TGTGCCAGCAGTTACTCGGGAGTAGGAACTGAAGCTTTCTTT